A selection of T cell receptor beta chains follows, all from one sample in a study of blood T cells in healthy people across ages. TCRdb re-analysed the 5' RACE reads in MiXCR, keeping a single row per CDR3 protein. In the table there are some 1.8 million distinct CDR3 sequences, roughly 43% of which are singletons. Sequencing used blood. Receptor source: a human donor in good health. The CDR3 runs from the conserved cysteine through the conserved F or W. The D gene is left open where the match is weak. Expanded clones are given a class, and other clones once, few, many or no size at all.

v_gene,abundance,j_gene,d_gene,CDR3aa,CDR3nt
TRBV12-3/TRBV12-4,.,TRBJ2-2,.,CASSSATVSAGELFF,TGTGCCAGCAGTTCGGCTACAGTAAGCGCCGGGGAGCTGTTTTTT
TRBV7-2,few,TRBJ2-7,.,CASSLVSAGYEQYF,TGTGCCAGCAGCTTAGTCTCCGCGGGGTACGAGCAGTACTTC
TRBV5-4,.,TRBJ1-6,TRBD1,CASSLDRGSNSPLHF,TGTGCCAGCAGCTTGGACAGGGGTTCGAATTCACCCCTCCACTTT
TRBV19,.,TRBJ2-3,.,CASSIGGVGDTQYF,TGTGCCAGTAGTATCGGCGGGGTAGGAGATACGCAGTATTTT
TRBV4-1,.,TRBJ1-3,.,CASSQGVGRTSGNTIYF,TGCGCCAGCAGCCAAGGGGTCGGCAGGACAAGTGGAAACACCATATATTTT
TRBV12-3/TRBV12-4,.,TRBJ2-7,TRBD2,CASRLAGDLYEQYF,TGTGCCAGCAGGCTAGCGGGGGACCTATACGAGCAGTACTTC
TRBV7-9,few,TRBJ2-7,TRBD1,CASSHEDRSYEQYF,TGTGCCAGCAGCCACGAGGACAGGTCCTACGAGCAGTACTTC
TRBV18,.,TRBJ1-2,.,CASSPAASPENGYTF,TGTGCCAGCTCACCGGCCGCTTCTCCGGAGAATGGCTACACCTTC
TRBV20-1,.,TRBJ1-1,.,CSARGSDPGVGNTEAFF,TGCAGTGCTAGAGGATCCGACCCAGGGGTCGGGAACACTGAAGCTTTCTTT
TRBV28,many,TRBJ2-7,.,CASSLGPLYEQYF,TGTGCCAGCAGCTTGGGACCCTTGTACGAGCAGTACTTC
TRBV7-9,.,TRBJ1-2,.,CASSPKAGVNYGYTF,TGTGCCAGCAGCCCTAAGGCTGGGGTAAACTATGGCTACACCTTC
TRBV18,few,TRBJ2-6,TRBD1,CASSQPGQKSGANVLTF,TGTGCCAGCTCACAACCGGGACAGAAATCTGGGGCCAACGTCCTGACTTTC
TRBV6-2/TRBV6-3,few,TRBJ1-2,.,CASSTRTAYGYTF,TGTGCCAGCAGTACAAGGACAGCTTATGGCTACACCTTC
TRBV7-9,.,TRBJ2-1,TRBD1,CASSLRQGRRNEQFF,TGTGCCAGCAGCTTACGACAGGGTAGGAGAAATGAGCAGTTCTTC